This T cell receptor (beta chain) emerged from a study of regulatory T cells in long-lasting Graves disease. Study summary: Persistent cases were those of Graves' disease that involved over 5 years of antithyroid drugs with positive TSH receptor antibodies.

Noted time point: persistent/refractory GD, antithyroid drugs over 5 years with positive TRAb. The TCR library used RNA extracted from PBMCs. V lost 0 bases, J lost 0 bases, and 9 bases lay in between. The V gene's germline CDR1 is MNHEY and CDR2 SVGAGI. The CDR3 is 17 amino acids. Study-wide results and caveats: Peripheral blood, not thyroid tissue, was the sole material studied. Persistent disease favored TRBV28, TRBJ1-2 and TRBJ2-5.

For this clonotype: Its cognate antigen is unknown.

Combining iRepertoire HTBI primers with Arm-PCR of CDR3 regions, the authors built TCR beta libraries. TCRdb re-called the multiplex PCR reads through MiXCR, storing one row per CDR3 protein. This sample yields fewer than 400,000 distinct CDR3 sequences, of which less than 25% are seen a single time; around 21% belongs to the top ten. The sample here was peripheral blood mononuclear cells (PBMCs), taken when the disease was refractory, from a patient treated with antithyroid drugs. The V call is TRBV6-5, the J call TRBJ2-6; D gene ambiguous. The receptor comes from a female donor with Graves disease. The chain's CDR3 is CASSYSPKNSGANVLTF. CDR3 DNA sequence: TGTGCCAGCAGTTACTCTCCGAAAAACTCTGGGGCCAACGTCCTGACTTTC.